These 14 T cell receptor beta chains came from one sample sequenced in a study of cytomegalovirus exposure and HLA in healthy donors (dated by TCRdb to about 2017). Library construction relied on the immunoSEQ multiplex PCR assay. The multiplex PCR relied on a mix of 60 forward primers for TCR Vbeta segments and 13 reverse primers for TCR Jbeta segments. In its TCRdb copy, this immuneACCESS table keeps in-frame sequences only and misses some clones. Where compared with another copy, unresolved V genes explain less than half of these, and the others have no known cause. The sample table records 170,000 or so clones; over 65% of these occur just once. The ten biggest clones cover 2% to 2.5% of the sample. Sequencing used PBMCs. The receptors here all came from a man aged 55-75 years in good health and CMV-seronegative.

The gene calls are TRBV5-4 and TRBJ2-7; 11 bases agree with TRBD2. The CDR3 loop spans 14 amino acids. The germline gives CDR1 SGHNT, CDR2 YYREEE (reference sequence). V shed 5 bases and J 3 bases; nucleotides not matched to a gene: 4. CDR3 nucleotides: TGTGCCAGCAGGCCTACTAGCGGGAGCTACGAGCAGTACTTC. Translating it yields CASRPTSGSYEQYF.

J is TRBJ1-1 and V is TRBV18; 11 nucleotides align to TRBD1. The CDR3 has 17 residues. Germline CDR1 is KGHSH and CDR2 is LQKENI. V lost 4 bases to trimming and J lost 6 bases; unmatched junction nucleotides: 13. CDR3 nucleotides: TGTGCCAGCTCACTACGGACAGGGGGCGCGGGAGCCGCTGAAGCTTTCTTT. Protein sequence: CASSLRTGGAGAAEAFF.

This sequence joins TRBV7-9 and TRBJ1-2; TRBD1 matches at 9 bases. The germline CDR1 and CDR2 sequences are SEHNR and FQNEAQ (reference sequence). Trimming removed 5 bases from V and 4 bases from J; junction bases left unmatched: 2. The CDR3 contains 13 residues. CDR3 loop: CASSLQGAYGYTF. The DNA for the CDR3 is TGTGCCAGCAGCCTACAGGGGGCCTATGGCTACACCTTC.

The V gene is TRBV7-6, the J gene TRBJ2-5, with TRBD2 identical over 10 bases. This CDR3 comprises 14 residues. Per the germline V gene, CDR1 is SGHVS and CDR2 is FNYEAQ. V dropped 5 bases and J dropped 3; count of bases not matched to a gene: 3. CDR3 loop: CASSPGTSEETQYF. CDR3 sequence (DNA): TGTGCCAGCAGCCCCGGGACTAGCGAAGAGACCCAGTACTTC.

This clone was found once. V is TRBV6-6 and J is TRBJ1-5; TRBD1 matches 8 bases. V lost 5 bases and J lost 4; bases outside the gene matches: 7. This CDR3 is 15 amino acids long. Germline V gives CDR1 MNHNY, CDR2 SVGAGI (reference sequence). CDR3 DNA: TGTGCCAGCAGTAGACAGGGGCAGGAGAATCAGCCCCAGCATTTT. Amino acids: CASSRQGQENQPQHF.

The V gene is TRBV10-3, the J gene TRBJ2-5; D gene uncertain. V lost 0 bases, J lost 5 bases, and 10 bases lay in between. Germline lookup yields CDR1 ENHRY and CDR2 SYGVKD. This CDR3 is 14 amino acids long. CDR3 protein: CAISESGGFETQYF. As DNA, the CDR3 is TGTGCCATCAGTGAGTCTGGCGGTTTTGAGACCCAGTACTTC.

V and J are TRBV5-5 and TRBJ2-7, with TRBD1 matching over 8 bases. V was pared by 4 bases and J by 0 bases, with 6 bases of the junction left unmatched. From germline, CDR1 is SGHKS and CDR2 YYEKEE (reference sequence). The CDR3 spans 15 residues. CDR3 nucleotide sequence: TGTGCCAGCAGCCTCAGGACAGGGACCTCCTACGAGCAGTACTTC. It encodes CASSLRTGTSYEQYF.

This clone was seen only once. This sequence joins TRBV28 and TRBJ2-7; 7 bases are shared with TRBD2. Germline V gives CDR1 MDHEN, CDR2 SYDVKM. The CDR3 is 14 residues long. Trimming took 5 bases from V and 2 from J; bases not matched to a gene: 6. The DNA of the CDR3 is TGTGCCAGCAGTCTACGGGGGGAGGCCTACGAGCAGTACTTC. Protein product: CASSLRGEAYEQYF.

The chain joins TRBV6-1 to TRBJ2-7; a possible D gene is TRBD2 (6 bases). The CDR3 is made up of 12 amino acids. Trimming left V 10 bases short and J 2 bases short, with 12 bases between. Per the germline V gene, CDR1 is MNHNS and CDR2 is SASEGT. The CDR3 loop is CATLGGPYEQYF. CDR3 in DNA: TGTGCCACCTTGGGGGGACCCTACGAGCAGTACTTC.

V and J are TRBV19 and TRBJ2-1; 7 bases map to TRBD2. V shed 7 bases and J 8 bases; nucleotides not matched to a gene: 14. This CDR3 is 15 amino acids long. The germline V gene has CDR1 LNHDA and CDR2 SQIVND (reference sequence). The chain's CDR3 is CASKRGRAAGDEQFF. CDR3 nucleotide sequence: TGTGCCAGTAAAAGGGGCAGGGCCGCGGGGGATGAGCAGTTCTTC.

The genes are TRBV19 and TRBJ1-2, with TRBD1 matching over 7 bases. Germline lookup yields CDR1 LNHDA and CDR2 SQIVND (reference sequence). This CDR3 spans 16 amino acids. J lost 4 bases, V lost 8 bases, and 16 bases had no gene match. CDR3 nucleotides: TGTGCCAGTTGGGGGAAATCGGGACAGACAAGCTATGGCTACACCTTC. The encoded protein is CASWGKSGQTSYGYTF.

The CDR3 DNA follows: TGTGCCAGCAGCGAACAAATAAGCGTTAGACAGGGAGGCGAGACCCAGTACTTC. It yields the protein CASSEQISVRQGGETQYF. The rearrangement joins TRBV9 to TRBJ2-5, with a weak D call TRBD1 (7 bases). This CDR3 is built from 18 residues. Germline V lookup: CDR1 SGDLS, CDR2 YYNGEE. V was trimmed by 3 bases and J by 5 bases, leaving 26 bases between them.

This clone has more than one count but fewer than ten. The chain has TRBV5-4 and TRBJ1-2; no reliable D call. Per the germline V gene, CDR1 is SGHNT and CDR2 is YYREEE (reference sequence). The CDR3 loop spans 13 amino acids. Trimming took off 4 bases at V and 4 bases at J, with 11 bases between the two ends. In nucleotides, the CDR3 is TGTGCCAGCAGCCAAGCGCAGCTCTATGGCTACACCTTC. It yields the protein CASSQAQLYGYTF.

This chain links TRBV29-1 with TRBJ2-5; 9 nucleotides match TRBD1. The DNA matches TRBJ2-7 better at its end, which makes the J call doubtful. CDR3 size: 12 residues. The germline V gene has CDR1 SQVTM and CDR2 ANQGSEA. The CDR3 DNA reads TGCAGCGTTACGGGACAGGGCTACGAGCAGTACTTC. Translation gives CSVTGQGYEQYF.